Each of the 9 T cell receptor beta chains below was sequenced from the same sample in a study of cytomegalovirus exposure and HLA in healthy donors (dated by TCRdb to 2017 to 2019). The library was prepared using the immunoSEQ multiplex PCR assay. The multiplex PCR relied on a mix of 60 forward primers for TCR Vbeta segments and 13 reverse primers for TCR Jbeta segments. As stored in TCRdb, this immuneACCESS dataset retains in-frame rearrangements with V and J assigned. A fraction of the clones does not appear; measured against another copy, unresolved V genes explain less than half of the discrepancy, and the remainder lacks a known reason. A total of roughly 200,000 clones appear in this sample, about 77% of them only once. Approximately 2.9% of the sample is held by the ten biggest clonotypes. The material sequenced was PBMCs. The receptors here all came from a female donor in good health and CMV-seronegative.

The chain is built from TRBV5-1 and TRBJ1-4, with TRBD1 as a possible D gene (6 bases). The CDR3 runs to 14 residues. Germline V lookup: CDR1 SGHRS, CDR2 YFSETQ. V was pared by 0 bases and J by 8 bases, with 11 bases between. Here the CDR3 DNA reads TGCGCCAGCAGCTTGGTCCCCCAGGGGGAAAAACTGTTTTTT. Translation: CASSLVPQGEKLFF.

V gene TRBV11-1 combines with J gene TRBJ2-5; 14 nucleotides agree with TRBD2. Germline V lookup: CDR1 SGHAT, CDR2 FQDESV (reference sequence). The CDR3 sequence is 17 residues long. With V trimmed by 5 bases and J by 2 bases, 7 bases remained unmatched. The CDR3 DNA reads TGTGCCAGCAGCCCTGGGACTAGCGGGGGCTCTCAAGAGACCCAGTACTTC. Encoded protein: CASSPGTSGGSQETQYF.

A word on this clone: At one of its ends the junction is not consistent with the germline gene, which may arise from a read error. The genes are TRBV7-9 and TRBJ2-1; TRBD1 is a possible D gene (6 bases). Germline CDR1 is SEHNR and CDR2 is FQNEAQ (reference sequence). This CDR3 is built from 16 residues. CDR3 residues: CSSSDWAGESRNEQFF. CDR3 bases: TGTTCCAGCAGCGACTGGGCAGGGGAGAGTAGGAATGAGCAGTTCTTC.

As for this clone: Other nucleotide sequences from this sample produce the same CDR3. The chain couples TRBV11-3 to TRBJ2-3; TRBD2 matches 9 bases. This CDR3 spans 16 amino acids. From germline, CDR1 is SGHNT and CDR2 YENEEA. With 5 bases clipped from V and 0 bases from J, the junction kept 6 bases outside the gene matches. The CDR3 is CASSLLAGGSTDTQYF. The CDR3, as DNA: TGTGCCAGCAGCCTTCTGGCGGGGGGGAGCACAGATACGCAGTATTTT.

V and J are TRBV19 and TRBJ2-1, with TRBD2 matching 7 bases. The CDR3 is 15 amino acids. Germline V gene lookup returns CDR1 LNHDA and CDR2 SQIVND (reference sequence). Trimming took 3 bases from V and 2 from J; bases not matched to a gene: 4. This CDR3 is CASSIESGTYNEQFF. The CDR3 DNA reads TGTGCCAGTAGTATCGAGAGCGGGACCTACAATGAGCAGTTCTTC.

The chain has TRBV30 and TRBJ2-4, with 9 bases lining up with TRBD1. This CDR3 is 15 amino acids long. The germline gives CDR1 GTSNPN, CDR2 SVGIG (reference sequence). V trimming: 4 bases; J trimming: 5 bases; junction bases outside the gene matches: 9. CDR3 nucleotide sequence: TGTGCCTGGACCCTCAGGACAGGGGCGGAAAACATTCAGTACTTC. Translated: CAWTLRTGAENIQYF. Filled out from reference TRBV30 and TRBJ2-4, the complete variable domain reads SQTIHQWPATLVQPVGSPLSLECTVEGTSNPNLYWYRQAAGRGLQLLFYSVGIGQISSEVPQNLSASRPQDRQFILSSKKLLLSDSGFYLCAWTLRTGAENIQYFGAGTRLSVL.

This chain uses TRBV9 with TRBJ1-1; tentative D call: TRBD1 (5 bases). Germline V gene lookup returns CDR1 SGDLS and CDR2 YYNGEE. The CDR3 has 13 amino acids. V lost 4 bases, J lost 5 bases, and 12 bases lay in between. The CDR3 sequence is CASSIGGRTEAFF. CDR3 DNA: TGTGCCAGCAGCATCGGGGGAAGGACTGAAGCTTTCTTT.

The chain's CDR3 is CASSEQGADTQYF. The CDR3 bases are TGCGCCAGCAGCGAACAGGGGGCGGATACGCAGTATTTT. J is TRBJ2-3 and V is TRBV4-1, with 9 bases lining up with TRBD1. Germline CDR1 reads MGHRA; CDR2 reads YSYEKL. The length of the CDR3 is 13 residues. J gave up 6 bases and V 5 bases, and 3 bases lay outside the gene matches.

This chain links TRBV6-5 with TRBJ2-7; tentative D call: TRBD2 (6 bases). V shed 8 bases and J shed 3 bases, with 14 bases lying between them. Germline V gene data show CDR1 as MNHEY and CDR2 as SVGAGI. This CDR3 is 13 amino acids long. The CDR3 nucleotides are TGTGCCAGCCGCCGGGAGAATCTCTACGAGCAGTACTTC. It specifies CASRRENLYEQYF.